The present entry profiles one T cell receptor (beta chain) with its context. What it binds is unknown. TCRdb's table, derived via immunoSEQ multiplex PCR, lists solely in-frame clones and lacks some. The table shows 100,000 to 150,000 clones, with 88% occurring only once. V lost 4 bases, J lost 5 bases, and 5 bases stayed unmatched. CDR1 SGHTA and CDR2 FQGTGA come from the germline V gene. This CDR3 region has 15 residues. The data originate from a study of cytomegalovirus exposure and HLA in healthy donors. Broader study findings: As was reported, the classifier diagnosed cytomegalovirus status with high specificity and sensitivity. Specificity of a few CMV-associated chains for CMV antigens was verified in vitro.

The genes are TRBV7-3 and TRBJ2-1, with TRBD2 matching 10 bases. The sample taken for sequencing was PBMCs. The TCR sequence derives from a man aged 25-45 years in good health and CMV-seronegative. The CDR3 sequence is CASSSSGSANNEQFF. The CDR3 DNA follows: TGTGCCAGCAGCTCTAGCGGGAGTGCGAACAATGAGCAGTTCTTC.